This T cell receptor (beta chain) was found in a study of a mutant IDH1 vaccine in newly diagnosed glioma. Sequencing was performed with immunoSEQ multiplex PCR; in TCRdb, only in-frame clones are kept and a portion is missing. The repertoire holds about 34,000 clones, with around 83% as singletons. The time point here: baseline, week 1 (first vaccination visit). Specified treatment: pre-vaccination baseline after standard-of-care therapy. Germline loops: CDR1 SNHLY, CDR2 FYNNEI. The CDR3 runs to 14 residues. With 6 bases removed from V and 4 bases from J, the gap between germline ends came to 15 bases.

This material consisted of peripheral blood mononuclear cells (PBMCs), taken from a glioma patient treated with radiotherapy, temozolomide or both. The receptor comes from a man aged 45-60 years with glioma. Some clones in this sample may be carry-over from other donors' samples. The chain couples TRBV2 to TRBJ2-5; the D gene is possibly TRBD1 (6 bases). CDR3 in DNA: TGTGCCAGCAGGAAGGAGGCAGGGGCAGAGACCCAGTACTTC. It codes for CASRKEAGAETQYF.